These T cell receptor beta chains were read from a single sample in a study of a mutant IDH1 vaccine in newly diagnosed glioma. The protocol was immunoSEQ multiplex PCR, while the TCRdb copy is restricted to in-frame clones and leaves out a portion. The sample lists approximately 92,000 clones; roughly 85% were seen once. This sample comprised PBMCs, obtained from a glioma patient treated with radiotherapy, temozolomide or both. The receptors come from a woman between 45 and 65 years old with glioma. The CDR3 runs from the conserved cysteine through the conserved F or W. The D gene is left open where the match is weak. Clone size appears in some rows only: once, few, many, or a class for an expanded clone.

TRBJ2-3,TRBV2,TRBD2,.,CASSEAEGLAADTQYF,TGTGCCAGCTCGGAGGCCGAGGGACTAGCTGCAGATACGCAGTATTTT
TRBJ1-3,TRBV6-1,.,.,CASSERTHGNTIYF,TGTGCCAGCAGTGAGAGGACTCATGGAAACACCATATATTTT
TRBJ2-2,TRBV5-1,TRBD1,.,CASSYTGGKEPGELFF,TGCGCCAGCAGCTATACAGGGGGCAAAGAACCCGGGGAGCTGTTTTTT
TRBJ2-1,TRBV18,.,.,CASSPTGSWGNEQFF,TGTGCCAGCTCACCGACCGGTTCCTGGGGCAATGAGCAGTTCTTC
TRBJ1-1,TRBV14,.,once,CASSQDYGLDTEAFF,TGTGCCAGCAGCCAAGATTACGGTCTAGACACTGAAGCTTTCTTT
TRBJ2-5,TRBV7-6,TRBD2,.,CASSLDPSGAPPLETQYF,TGTGCCAGCAGCTTAGATCCTAGCGGGGCGCCTCCGTTGGAGACCCAGTACTTC
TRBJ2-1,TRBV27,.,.,CASSRTDYNEQFF,TGTGCCAGCAGTCGGACAGACTACAATGAGCAGTTCTTC
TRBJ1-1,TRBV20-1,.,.,CGVRGLSGAFF,TGCGGAGTTCGAGGTTTAAGTGGAGCTTTCTTT
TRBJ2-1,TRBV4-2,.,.,CASSQDQDSYNEQFF,TGTGCCAGCAGCCAAGACCAGGACAGTTACAATGAGCAGTTCTTC
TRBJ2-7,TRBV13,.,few,CASSLGTPSYEQYF,TGTGCCAGCAGCTTAGGGACTCCTTCCTACGAGCAGTACTTC
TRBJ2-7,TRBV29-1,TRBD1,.,CSVNGQGAYEQYF,TGCAGCGTAAACGGTCAGGGGGCCTACGAGCAGTACTTC
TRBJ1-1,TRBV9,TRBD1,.,CASSGTGEPGNTEAFF,TGTGCCAGCAGCGGCACAGGGGAACCCGGGAACACTGAAGCTTTCTTT
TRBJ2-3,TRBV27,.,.,CASSASDTQYF,TGTGCCAGCAGTGCCTCGGATACGCAGTATTTT
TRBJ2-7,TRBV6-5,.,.,CASSYSFPDSTYEQYF,TGTGCCAGCAGTTACTCTTTTCCGGATTCTACCTACGAGCAGTACTTC
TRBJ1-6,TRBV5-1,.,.,CASSLVAGGNSPLHF,TGCGCCAGCAGCTTGGTGGCAGGAGGGAATTCACCCCTCCACTTT
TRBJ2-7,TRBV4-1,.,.,CASSQEGGYEQYF,TGCGCCAGCAGCCAAGAAGGAGGATACGAGCAGTACTTC
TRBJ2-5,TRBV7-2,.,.,CASSRDGRKETQYF,TGTGCCAGCAGCCGGGACGGCCGGAAAGAGACCCAGTACTTC
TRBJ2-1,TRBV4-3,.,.,CASSQDSPGSRSRFF,TGCGCCAGCAGCCAAGATTCCCCCGGCAGTCGATCTCGATTCTTC
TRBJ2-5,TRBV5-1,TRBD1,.,CASSSGDREQETQYF,TGCGCCAGCAGCTCAGGAGACAGGGAACAAGAGACCCAGTACTTC